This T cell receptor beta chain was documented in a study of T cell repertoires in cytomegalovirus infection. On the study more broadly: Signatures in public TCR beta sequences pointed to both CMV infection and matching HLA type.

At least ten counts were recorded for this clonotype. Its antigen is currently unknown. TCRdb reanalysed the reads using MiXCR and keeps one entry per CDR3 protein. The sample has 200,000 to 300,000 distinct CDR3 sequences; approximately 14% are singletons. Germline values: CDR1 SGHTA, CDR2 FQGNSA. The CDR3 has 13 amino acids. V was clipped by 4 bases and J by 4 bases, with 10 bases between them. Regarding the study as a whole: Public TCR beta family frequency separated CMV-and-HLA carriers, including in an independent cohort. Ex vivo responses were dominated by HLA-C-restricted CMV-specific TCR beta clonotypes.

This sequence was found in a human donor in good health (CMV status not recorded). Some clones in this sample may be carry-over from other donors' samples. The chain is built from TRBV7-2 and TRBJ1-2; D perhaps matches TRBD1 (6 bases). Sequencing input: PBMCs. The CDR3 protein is CASSYTGFYGYTF. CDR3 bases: TGTGCCAGCAGCTACACAGGGTTCTATGGCTACACCTTC.